This TCR beta chain was profiled in a study of blood T cell repertoires in COVID-19. Looking at the study overall: Spain, Italy and the United States supplied samples that represented acute and convalescent COVID-19. T cells, B-cell-depleted T cells, or PBMCs supplied cDNA or gDNA.

This CDR3 has 17 residues. With 2 bases clipped from V and 6 bases from J, the junction kept 14 bases outside the gene matches. Germline V gene data show CDR1 as SGHRS and CDR2 as YFSETQ. The data were produced by immunoSEQ multiplex PCR, yet TCRdb's version contains in-frame clones alone and is incomplete. The profile covers a few hundred thousand clones, with about 90% appearing a single time and 3.5% to 4.5% taken by the ten largest. Participants' own reports of clinical history determined their cohort assignment. The chain couples TRBV5-1 to TRBJ2-7; 10 nucleotides align to TRBD2. The receptor was isolated from a woman in her late teens or twenties with acute COVID-19. Sequenced input: PBMCs or T cells enriched from blood (not recorded which). The CDR3 DNA sequence: TGCGCCAGCAGCTTACGGCTAGCGGGAGCCGCGGGACGCGAGCAGTACTTC. It codes for CASSLRLAGAAGREQYF.